The 5 T cell receptor beta chains listed next were all sequenced from one sample in a study of T cells in Graves' hyperthyroidism and ophthalmopathy. The investigators amplified TCR beta CDR3 regions from RNA transcripts. Initially, a first-round RT-PCR of the TCR CDR3 employed the HTBI primer set. A single record per CDR3 protein comes from TCRdb applying MiXCR to the multiplex PCR reads. The sample consists of about 400,000 distinct CDR3 sequences, around 14% of them appearing once. The sample comprised blood. The receptors shown here come from a woman aged 25 to 39 with Graves' hyperthyroidism.

This clonotype turned up a few times. The V and J genes are TRBV7-9 and TRBJ1-2; the D gene is possibly TRBD1 (6 bases). Germline-derived CDR1 and CDR2 are SEHNR and FQNEAQ (reference sequence). Trimming took off 4 bases at V and 6 bases at J, with 15 bases between the two ends. This CDR3 has 14 residues. CDR3 sequence reads: CASSSRDTRDGYTF. The CDR3 DNA is TGTGCCAGCAGCTCCCGGGACACCCGGGATGGCTACACCTTC.

The sample holds many counts of this clonotype. This rearrangement joins TRBV2 to TRBJ2-5; 8 bases are shared with TRBD2. This CDR3 has 15 amino acids. Germline values: CDR1 SNHLY, CDR2 FYNNEI. V was clipped by 3 bases and J by 5 bases; unmatched bases: 8. CDR3 coding DNA: TGTGCCAGCAGTGAGTTAAGCGGGAGCGGGGAGACCCAGTACTTC. This translates into CASSELSGSGETQYF. Supplemented by reference TRBV2 and TRBJ2-5, the full variable domain reads EPEVTQTPSHQVTQMGQEVILRCVPISNHLYFYWYRQILGQKVEFLVSFYNNEISEKSEIFDDQFSVERPDGSNFTLKIRSTKLEDSAMYFCASSELSGSGETQYFGPGTRLLVL.

This clonotype was recorded many times. The chain has TRBV3-1 and TRBJ2-7; D might be TRBD1 or TRBD2, each matching 5 bases. V was trimmed by 1 base and J by 7 bases, leaving 8 bases between them. CDR3 length equals 12 residues. CDR1 is LGHDT, CDR2 YNNKEL, per germline (reference sequence). CDR3 loop: CASSQVEGEQYF. The CDR3 region has the DNA TGTGCCAGCAGCCAAGTCGAGGGGGAGCAGTACTTC.

This clonotype was detected many times. J is TRBJ2-3 and V is TRBV24-1; 15 positions match TRBD2. The junction had 8 bases not matched to a gene; V was cut back by 4 bases and J by 1 base. Germline CDR1 KGHDR, CDR2 SFDVKD. There are 19 residues in the CDR3. The CDR3 here is CATSDLGLAGGPRTDTQYF. In DNA form, the CDR3 reads TGTGCCACCAGTGACCTTGGACTAGCGGGAGGGCCTCGCACAGATACGCAGTATTTT.

This clonotype came up many times. This chain uses TRBV9 with TRBJ2-3; D tentatively reads TRBD1 or TRBD2 (5 bases each). Per germline, CDR1 SGDLS and CDR2 YYNGEE. The V end lost 5 bases, the J end lost 3 bases, and 16 bases lay between the germline ends. The CDR3 contains 15 residues. The DNA of the CDR3 is TGTGCCAGCAGTGTGGGGACCGTCGTGACAGATACGCAGTATTTT. Translated: CASSVGTVVTDTQYF.